Each of the 30 T cell receptor beta chains below was sequenced from the same sample in a study of CD8+CD57+ T cells in acquired aplastic anemia. TCR beta VDJ and CDR3 were profiled, and genomic DNA was the template. From the reads, TCRdb called clonotypes with MiXCR, one entry per CDR3 protein. The table includes about 210,000 distinct CDR3 sequences, 61% detected once. Sequencing used sorted CD4+, CD8+, or CD8+CD57+ T cells (not recorded which) from PBMCs. Receptor source: a human donor in good health.

This clonotype was detected ten times or more. This chain joins TRBV14 and TRBJ2-1; D may be TRBD1 (5 bases). V was clipped by 1 base and J by 2 bases, with 15 bases between them. The CDR3 is 17 residues long. The germline CDR1 and CDR2 sequences are SGHDN and FVKESK. The CDR3 coding sequence is TGTGCCAGCAGCCAAGGAAGACAGTCCTTCACCTACAATGAGCAGTTCTTC. This sequence encodes CASSQGRQSFTYNEQFF.

Worth noting for this clonotype: Its ends do not fully match the called genes, so a read error is possible. The rearrangement links TRBV6-2 or TRBV6-3 to TRBJ2-3; D unresolved. CDR3 length: 14 amino acids. The V gene's germline CDR1 is MNHEY and CDR2 SVGEGT. The chain's CDR3 is CGSSYSMVSDTQYF. The CDR3 DNA reads TGTGGCAGCAGTTACTCGATGGTATCAGATACGCAGTATTTT.

CDR3 in amino acids: CSARVGRGWQFF. DNA for the CDR3: TGCAGTGCTAGAGTAGGCAGGGGATGGCAGTTCTTC. This chain joins TRBV20-1 and TRBJ2-1; D is perhaps TRBD1 (6 bases). Germline-derived CDR1 and CDR2 are DFQATT and SNEGSKA (reference sequence). V was trimmed by 1 base and J by 12 bases, leaving 13 bases between them. The CDR3 loop spans 12 amino acids.

As regards this clonotype: A junction end diverges from the germline sequence, so it may reflect a read error. The chain's CDR3 is CASSLAHGGLEETQCF. CDR3 in DNA: TGTGCCAGCAGCTTAGCCCACGGGGGGCTCGAGGAGACCCAGTGCTTC. The chain links TRBV7-6 to TRBJ2-5; D may be TRBD2 (7 bases). The CDR3 spans 16 residues. Germline CDR1 is SGHVS and CDR2 is FNYEAQ.

This clonotype was seen ten or more times. The CDR3 reads CAISEAPGYGNTIYF. The CDR3 nucleotides are TGTGCCATCAGTGAGGCCCCGGGCTATGGAAACACCATATATTTT. The rearrangement joins TRBV10-3 to TRBJ1-3, with no clear D. CDR3 size: 15 residues. The V end lost 2 bases, the J end lost 3 bases, and 11 bases lay between the germline ends. CDR1 and CDR2 from the germline V gene are ENHRY and SYGVKD.

In this sample, this clonotype turned up a few times. V and J are TRBV20-1 and TRBJ2-7; D is possibly TRBD1 (6 bases). Trimming removed 1 base at V and 2 bases at J, with 9 bases between. Germline CDR1 and CDR2: DFQATT and SNEGSKA (reference sequence). There are 13 residues in the CDR3. The CDR3 region is CSARGQATYEQYF. CDR3 DNA sequence: TGCAGTGCTAGAGGACAGGCTACCTACGAGCAGTACTTC.

This chain joins TRBV4-3 and TRBJ1-3; D gene ambiguous. V lost 3 bases to trimming and J lost 4 bases, with 7 bases between them. The V gene's germline CDR1 is LGHNA and CDR2 YSLEER. The CDR3 extends over 13 amino acids. CDR3 nucleotide sequence: TGCGCCAGCAGCCACAGCGAAGGAAACACCATATATTTT. Translation: CASSHSEGNTIYF.

This clonotype was counted many times. CDR3: CASRAVNTIYF. CDR3 DNA: TGCGCCAGCAGGGCAGTAAACACCATATATTTT. The V call is TRBV10-1, the J call TRBJ1-3; D uncertain. The CDR3 loop spans 11 amino acids. Deletions cut 6 bases from V and 6 bases from J, with 6 bases between. The germline V gene encodes CDR1 WNHNN and CDR2 SYGVQD (reference sequence).

The chain carries TRBV15 and TRBJ2-7; D remains ambiguous. The CDR3 runs to 13 residues. Between the trimmed V and J ends, which lost 5 bases and 5 bases, there was a span of 13 bases. CDR1 and CDR2 (germline): LNHNV, YYDKDF (reference sequence). For the CDR3, the DNA is TGTGCCACCAGCGTAGTAACAGTCGACGAGCAGTACTTC. This gives the protein CATSVVTVDEQYF.

The rearrangement joins TRBV7-2 to TRBJ2-1; D possibly uses TRBD1 or TRBD2 (6 bases each). The germline V gene has CDR1 SGHTA and CDR2 FQGNSA. With 6 bases removed from V and 8 bases from J, the gap between germline ends came to 14 bases. This CDR3 spans 13 amino acids. For the CDR3, the DNA is TGTGCCAGCAGTCTAGGGGGGATCGATGAGCAGTTCTTC. It translates to CASSLGGIDEQFF. The full variable domain, in which reference TRBV7-2 and TRBJ2-1 provide the parts outside the CDR3, is GAGVSQSPSNKVTEKGKDVELRCDPISGHTALYWYRQSLGQGLEFLIYFQGNSAPDKSGLPSDRFSAERTGGSVSTLTIQRTQQEDSAVYLCASSLGGIDEQFFGPGTRLTVL.

The rearrangement uses TRBV7-9 and TRBJ1-2; TRBD1 matches at 10 bases. Per germline, CDR1 SEHNR and CDR2 FQNEAQ (reference sequence). The CDR3 extends over 15 amino acids. Unmatched junction bases numbered 9, after V lost 5 bases and J lost 6 bases. This CDR3 reads CASSGTGTGEHGYTF. The CDR3 coding sequence is TGTGCCAGCAGCGGCACCGGGACAGGGGAACATGGCTACACCTTC.

The CDR3 sequence: CASSRGTSYEQYF. The CDR3 bases are TGTGCCAGCAGTAGGGGAACCTCCTACGAGCAGTACTTC. The chain carries TRBV6-5 and TRBJ2-7, with D perhaps matching TRBD1 (5 bases). V was clipped by 5 bases and J by 0 bases, with 8 bases between them. The CDR3 totals 13 residues. Looked up from germline, CDR1 is MNHEY and CDR2 is SVGAGI.

This clonotype was seen more than once but under ten times. The rearrangement joins TRBV2 to TRBJ2-7, with 10 nucleotides matching TRBD2. J gave up 2 bases and V 3 bases, and 4 bases lay outside the gene matches. Germline lookup yields CDR1 SNHLY and CDR2 FYNNEI. The CDR3 has 15 amino acids. The DNA for the CDR3 is TGTGCCAGCAGTGAGCGAGCGGGAGGGCCCTACGAGCAGTACTTC. Translation: CASSERAGGPYEQYF.

The V gene is TRBV20-1, the J gene TRBJ2-7, with 8 bases identical to TRBD1. V lost 5 bases and J lost 0; bases outside the gene matches: 3. The CDR3 sequence is 13 residues long. Per germline, CDR1 DFQATT and CDR2 SNEGSKA (reference sequence). The CDR3 bases are TGCAGTGCTCCCCAGGGGGCCTCCTACGAGCAGTACTTC. Translating it yields CSAPQGASYEQYF.

This clonotype was picked up many times. This chain joins TRBV9 and TRBJ2-7; D is undetermined. Trimming took off 0 bases at V and 5 bases at J, with 9 bases between the two ends. The CDR3 contains 13 residues. CDR1 is SGDLS, CDR2 YYNGEE, per germline. The CDR3 nucleotides read TGTGCCAGCAGCGTAGACTCGATGGACGAGCAGTACTTC. Its protein is CASSVDSMDEQYF.

At least ten counts were recorded for this clonotype. CDR3 in amino acids: CASSVGGGGPYNEQFF. The CDR3 DNA reads as TGTGCCAGCAGCGTAGGGGGGGGGGGCCCTTACAATGAGCAGTTCTTC. The rearrangement joins TRBV9 to TRBJ2-1; tentative D call: TRBD2 (7 bases). This CDR3 has 16 residues. Germline CDR1 SGDLS, CDR2 YYNGEE. Trimming left V 0 bases short and J 4 bases short, with 14 bases between.

The V call is TRBV10-2, the J call TRBJ1-2, with D hard to call. CDR3 length: 13 amino acids. Germline V gene sequence: CDR1 WSHSY, CDR2 SAAADI. Trimming took 5 bases from V and 2 from J, leaving 9 bases between them. The CDR3 nucleotides are TGCGCCAGCAGTCCATTTGAAAACTATGGCTACACCTTC. This codes for CASSPFENYGYTF.

The genes are TRBV6-2 or TRBV6-3 and TRBJ2-3; D unclear. With 2 bases removed from V and 2 bases from J, the gap between germline ends came to 11 bases. Germline values: CDR1 MNHEY, CDR2 SVGEGT. The CDR3 sequence is 15 residues long. The CDR3 bases are TGTGCCAGCAGTTACCTGCAAGAGTACACAGATACGCAGTATTTT. It codes for CASSYLQEYTDTQYF.

This clonotype has at least ten counts. The chain has TRBV7-6 and TRBJ2-3; the match to TRBD1 covers 10 bases. This CDR3 spans 18 amino acids. V lost 7 bases and J lost 4; bases outside the gene matches: 17. Per the germline V gene, CDR1 is SGHVS and CDR2 is FNYEAQ. CDR3 nucleotide sequence: TGTGCCAGCACCCCCGGGACAGGGGCCAGTTTCTATGCAGATACGCAGTATTTT. Translated, it gives CASTPGTGASFYADTQYF. The full variable domain, completed using reference TRBV7-6 and TRBJ2-3, is GAGVSQSPRYKVTKRGQDVALRCDPISGHVSLYWYRQALGQGPEFLTYFNYEAQQDKSGLPNDRFSAERPEGSISTLTIQRTEQRDSAMYRCASTPGTGASFYADTQYFGPGTRLTVL.

The chain carries TRBV5-6 and TRBJ2-2, with D perhaps TRBD2 (6 bases). The germline V and J ends were trimmed by 2 bases and 3 bases, with 8 bases remaining between them. Germline lookup yields CDR1 SGHDT and CDR2 YYEEEE. The CDR3 is 14 amino acids. The CDR3, as DNA: TGTGCCAGCAGCTTCGCTAGCGACACCGGGGAGCTGTTTTTT. Translation: CASSFASDTGELFF.

This clonotype was recorded at least ten times. The gene calls are TRBV2 and TRBJ2-2; 9 bases agree with TRBD2. V gave up 1 base and J gave up 4 bases; unmatched junction bases: 4. Germline values: CDR1 SNHLY, CDR2 FYNNEI. The CDR3 has 16 residues. As DNA, the CDR3 is TGTGCCAGCAGTGAAGGGCCTAGCGGGATCACCGGGGAGCTGTTTTTT. Translated: CASSEGPSGITGELFF.

This chain connects TRBV6-1 to TRBJ2-5; TRBD2 matches at 8 bases. Germline values: CDR1 MNHNS, CDR2 SASEGT. CDR3 length: 16 residues. V gave up 1 base and J gave up 4 bases; unmatched junction bases: 8. CDR3 DNA sequence: TGTGCCAGCAGTGAAGGGAACGGGGGGGTTAGAGAGACCCAGTACTTC. Translated: CASSEGNGGVRETQYF.

This clonotype was counted at least ten times. The rearrangement uses TRBV15 and TRBJ2-7, with D perhaps TRBD1 (5 bases). V was pared by 0 bases and J by 1 base, with 7 bases between. The germline V gene has CDR1 LNHNV and CDR2 YYDKDF (reference sequence). This CDR3 comprises 14 residues. CDR3 sequence (DNA): TGTGCCACCAGCAGAGATCAGGGTTCCTACGAGCAGTACTTC. As protein: CATSRDQGSYEQYF.

This clonotype showed up just once. V is TRBV9 and J is TRBJ2-5; 12 bases are shared with TRBD2. V lost 0 bases, J lost 5 bases, and 8 bases stayed unmatched. This CDR3 comprises 17 residues. The germline CDR1 and CDR2 sequences are SGDLS and YYNGEE. The CDR3 coding sequence is TGTGCCAGCAGCGTAGCGGCTAGCGGGGGGGTAAGGGAGACCCAGTACTTC. Residues: CASSVAASGGVRETQYF.

The sample holds a few counts of this clonotype. The chain joins TRBV4-1 to TRBJ2-7; TRBD2 matches at 14 bases. This CDR3 has 16 residues. J lost 13 bases, V lost 1 base, and 12 bases had no gene match. Germline CDR1 is MGHRA and CDR2 is YSYEKL. The CDR3 loop reads CASSQGWTSGGPDPYF. DNA of the CDR3: TGCGCCAGCAGCCAAGGATGGACTAGCGGGGGGCCCGATCCTTACTTC.

The gene calls are TRBV10-1 and TRBJ2-3, with D possibly TRBD1 on 5 matching bases. V gave up 0 bases and J gave up 7 bases, with 17 bases separating them. There are 16 residues in the CDR3. Germline CDR1 reads WNHNN; CDR2 reads SYGVQD (reference sequence). CDR3 DNA sequence: TGCGCCAGCAGTGAGTCTAAGGTCCAGGGCTGGCATACGCAGTATTTT. As protein: CASSESKVQGWHTQYF.

This rearrangement joins TRBV9 to TRBJ1-2; D is ambiguous. The CDR3 runs 12 residues. V lost 5 bases and J 4 bases, leaving 9 bases between the germline ends. CDR1 is SGDLS and CDR2 is YYNGEE in the germline V gene. The CDR3 coding sequence is TGTGCCAGCAGTCACGGGGTCTATGGCTACACCTTC. Amino acid sequence: CASSHGVYGYTF.

CDR3 amino acids: CASSPGGGRGLFF. The CDR3 DNA follows: TGTGCCAGCAGCCCAGGGGGAGGGCGGGGGCTGTTTTTT. This sequence joins TRBV9 and TRBJ2-2; the D gene could be TRBD1 or TRBD2 (7 bases each). The CDR3 has 13 amino acids. Germline loops: CDR1 SGDLS, CDR2 YYNGEE. Trimming stripped 4 bases from V and 13 bases from J, with 17 bases between.

With regard to this clonotype: A junction boundary mismatches the germline segment, possibly from a read error. This rearrangement joins TRBV11-1 to TRBJ2-4; the match to TRBD2 covers 8 bases. The CDR3 runs to 16 residues. The germline V gene has CDR1 SGHAT and CDR2 FQDESV (reference sequence). The CDR3 DNA reads as TGTGCCAGCAGCTTAATCGGGGGGGTTTGGTCGGACATTCTGTACTTC. This encodes CASSLIGGVWSDILYF.

In nucleotides, the CDR3 is TGTGCCAGCAGCCTTGGACAGGAGGGGGTAAGGTACGAGCAGTACTTC. Its protein is CASSLGQEGVRYEQYF. V usage is TRBV7-2 and J usage is TRBJ2-7, with D tentatively TRBD1 (7 bases). CDR1 is SGHTA, CDR2 FQGNSA, per germline. The ends were cut back, 5 bases at V and 4 bases at J, with 21 bases in the middle. CDR3 size: 16 residues.